The source of this T cell receptor beta chain is a study of blood T cell repertoires in COVID-19. Study-wide background: Italy, Spain and the United States were the sources of the convalescent and acute COVID-19 samples.

Measured with immunoSEQ multiplex PCR; TCRdb has only the in-frame clones, and not every one. The sample consists of 150,000 to 200,000 clones, over 80% of them appearing once. Individuals aged 18 to 89 years were recruited from about two dozen US areas. In Cohort 3, a recovered donor had either two negative PCRs, clearance, or symptom resolution. The CDR3 loop spans 16 amino acids. Germline lookup yields CDR1 SGDLS and CDR2 YYNGEE. Germline trimming cut 3 bases from V and 7 bases from J; bases unmatched to any gene: 11. This sequence was found in a woman in her sixties or seventies who had recovered from COVID-19. The sample consisted of PBMCs or T cells enriched from blood (not recorded which). J is TRBJ2-1 and V is TRBV9, with TRBD2 matching over 9 bases. The CDR3 bases are TGTGCCAGCAGCGAACCCCTAGCGGGAACCTCTAATGAGCAGTTCTTC. Protein: CASSEPLAGTSNEQFF.